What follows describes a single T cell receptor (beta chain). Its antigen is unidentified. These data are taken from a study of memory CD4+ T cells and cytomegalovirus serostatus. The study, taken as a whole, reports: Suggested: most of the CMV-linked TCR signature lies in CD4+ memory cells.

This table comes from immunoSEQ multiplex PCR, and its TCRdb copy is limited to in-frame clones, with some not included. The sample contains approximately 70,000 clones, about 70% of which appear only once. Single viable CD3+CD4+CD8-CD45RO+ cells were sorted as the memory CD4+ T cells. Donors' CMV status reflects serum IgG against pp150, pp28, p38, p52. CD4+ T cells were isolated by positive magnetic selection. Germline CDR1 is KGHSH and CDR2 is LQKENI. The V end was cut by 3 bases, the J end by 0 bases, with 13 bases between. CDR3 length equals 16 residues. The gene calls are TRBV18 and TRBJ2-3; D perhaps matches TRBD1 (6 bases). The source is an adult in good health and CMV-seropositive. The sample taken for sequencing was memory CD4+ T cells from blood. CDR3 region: CASSPPRQASTDTQYF. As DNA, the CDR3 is TGTGCCAGCTCACCTCCCCGACAGGCAAGCACAGATACGCAGTATTTT.